The T cell receptor beta chain described here comes from a study of shared clonotypes between healthy human individuals. Germline CDR1 LNHDA, CDR2 SQIVND (reference sequence). Trimming took 9 bases from V and 6 from J; bases not matched to a gene: 9. The CDR3 is 13 residues long. Profiling relied on immunoSEQ multiplex PCR, and the TCRdb table lists in-frame clones only, not all of them. Of approximately 2,200,000 clones in the sample, 85% to 95% were seen once. Naivety among CD8 cells was defined by CD45RO negativity and positive CCR7 selection, thereby excluding terminally differentiated effector memory CD45RA+ cells.

This TCR derives from a man aged 18 to 30 in good health. Some clones in this sample may be carry-over from other donors' samples. The sequenced sample consisted of naive CD8+ T cells from PBMCs. The chain uses TRBV19 and TRBJ2-7, with 9 bases that match TRBD1. The CDR3 loop reads CASRGQGLSEQYF. Written as DNA, the CDR3 is TGTGCCAGCAGGGGACAGGGTCTCTCCGAGCAGTACTTC.